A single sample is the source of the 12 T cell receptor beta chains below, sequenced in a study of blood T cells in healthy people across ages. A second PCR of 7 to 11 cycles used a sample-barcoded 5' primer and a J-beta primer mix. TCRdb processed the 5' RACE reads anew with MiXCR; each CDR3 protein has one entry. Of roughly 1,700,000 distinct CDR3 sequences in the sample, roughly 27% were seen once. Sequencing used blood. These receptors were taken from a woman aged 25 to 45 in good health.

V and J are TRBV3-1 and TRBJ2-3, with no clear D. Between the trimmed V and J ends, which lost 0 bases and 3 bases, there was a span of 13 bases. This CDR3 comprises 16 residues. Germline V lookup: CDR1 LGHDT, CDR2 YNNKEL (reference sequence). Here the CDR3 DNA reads TGTGCCAGCAGCCAAGACAGAGGAAGGCGTACAGATACGCAGTATTTT. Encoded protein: CASSQDRGRRTDTQYF.

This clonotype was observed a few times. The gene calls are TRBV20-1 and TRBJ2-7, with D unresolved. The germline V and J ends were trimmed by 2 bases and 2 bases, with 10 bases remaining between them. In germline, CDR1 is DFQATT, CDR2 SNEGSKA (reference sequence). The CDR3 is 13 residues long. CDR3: CSARLPDTYEQYF. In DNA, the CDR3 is TGCAGTGCTAGACTCCCAGACACCTACGAGCAGTACTTC.

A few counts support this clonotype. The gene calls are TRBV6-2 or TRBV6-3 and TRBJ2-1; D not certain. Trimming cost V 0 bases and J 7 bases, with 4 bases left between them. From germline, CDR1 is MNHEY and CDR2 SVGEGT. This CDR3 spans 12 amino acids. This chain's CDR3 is CASSYSKNEQFF. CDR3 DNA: TGTGCCAGCAGTTACTCGAAAAATGAGCAGTTCTTC.

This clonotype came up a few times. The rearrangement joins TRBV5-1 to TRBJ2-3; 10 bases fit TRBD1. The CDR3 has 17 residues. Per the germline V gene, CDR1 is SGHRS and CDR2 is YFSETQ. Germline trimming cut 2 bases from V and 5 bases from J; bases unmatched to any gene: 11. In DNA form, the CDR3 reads TGCGCCAGCAGCTTACCCATACCGGGACAGGGGTTAGATACGCAGTATTTT. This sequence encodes CASSLPIPGQGLDTQYF.

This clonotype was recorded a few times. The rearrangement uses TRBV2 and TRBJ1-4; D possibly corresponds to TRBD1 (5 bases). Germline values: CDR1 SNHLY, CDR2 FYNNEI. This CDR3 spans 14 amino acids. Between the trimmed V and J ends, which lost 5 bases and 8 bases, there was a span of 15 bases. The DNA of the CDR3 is TGTGCCAGCAGTTACGGGACCCAGGGAGAAAAACTGTTTTTT. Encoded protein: CASSYGTQGEKLFF.

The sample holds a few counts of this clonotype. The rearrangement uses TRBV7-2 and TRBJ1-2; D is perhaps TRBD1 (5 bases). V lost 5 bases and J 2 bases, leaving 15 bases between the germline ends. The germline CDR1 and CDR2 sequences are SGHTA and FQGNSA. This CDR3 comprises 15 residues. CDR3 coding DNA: TGTGCCAGCAGCCCACGACAGTCACTCAACTATGGCTACACCTTC. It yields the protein CASSPRQSLNYGYTF. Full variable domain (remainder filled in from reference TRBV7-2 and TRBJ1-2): GAGVSQSPSNKVTEKGKDVELRCDPISGHTALYWYRQSLGQGLEFLIYFQGNSAPDKSGLPSDRFSAERTGGSVSTLTIQRTQQEDSAVYLCASSPRQSLNYGYTFGSGTRLTVV.

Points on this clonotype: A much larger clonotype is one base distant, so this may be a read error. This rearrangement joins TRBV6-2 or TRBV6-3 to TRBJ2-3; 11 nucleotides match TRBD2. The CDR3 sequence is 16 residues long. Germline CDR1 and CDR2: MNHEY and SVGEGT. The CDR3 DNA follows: TGTGCCAGCATCAAAGGACTAGCGGGCTTCACAAATACGCAGTATTTT. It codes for CASIKGLAGFTNTQYF.

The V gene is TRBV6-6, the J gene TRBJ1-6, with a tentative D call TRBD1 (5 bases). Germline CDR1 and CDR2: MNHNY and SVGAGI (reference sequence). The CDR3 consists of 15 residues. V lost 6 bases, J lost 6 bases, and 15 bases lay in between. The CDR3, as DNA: TGTGCCAGCAGCCCGGCGGGACGGACTAATTCACCCCTCCACTTT. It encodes CASSPAGRTNSPLHF.

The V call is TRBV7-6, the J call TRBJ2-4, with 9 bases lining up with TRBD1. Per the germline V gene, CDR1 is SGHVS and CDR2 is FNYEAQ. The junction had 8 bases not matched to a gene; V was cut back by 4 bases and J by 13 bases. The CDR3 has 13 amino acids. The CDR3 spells CASSWTGAGEQYF. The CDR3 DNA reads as TGTGCCAGCAGCTGGACAGGGGCGGGGGAGCAGTACTTC.

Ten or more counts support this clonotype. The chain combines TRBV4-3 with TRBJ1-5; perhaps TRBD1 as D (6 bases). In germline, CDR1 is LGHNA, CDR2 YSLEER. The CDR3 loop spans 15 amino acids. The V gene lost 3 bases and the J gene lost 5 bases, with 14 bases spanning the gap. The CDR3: CASSHSTGSHQPQHF. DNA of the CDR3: TGCGCCAGCAGCCATTCAACAGGGAGTCATCAGCCCCAGCATTTT.

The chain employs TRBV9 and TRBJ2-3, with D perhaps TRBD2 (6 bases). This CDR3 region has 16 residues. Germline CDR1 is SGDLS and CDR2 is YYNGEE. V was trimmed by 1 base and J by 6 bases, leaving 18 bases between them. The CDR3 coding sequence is TGTGCCAGCAGCGTAAGAGCGGGTGGTTTCCAGGATACGCAGTATTTT. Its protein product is CASSVRAGGFQDTQYF. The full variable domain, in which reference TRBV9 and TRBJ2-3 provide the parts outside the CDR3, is DSGVTQTPKHLITATGQRVTLRCSPRSGDLSVYWYQQSLDQGLQFLIQYYNGEERAKGNILERFSAQQFPDLHSELNLSSLELGDSALYFCASSVRAGGFQDTQYFGPGTRLTVL.

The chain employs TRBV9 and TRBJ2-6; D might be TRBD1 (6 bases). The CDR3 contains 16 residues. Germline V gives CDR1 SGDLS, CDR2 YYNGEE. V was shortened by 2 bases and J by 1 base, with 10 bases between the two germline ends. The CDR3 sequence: CASSVNRDSGANVLTF. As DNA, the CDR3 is TGTGCCAGCAGCGTCAACAGGGATTCTGGGGCCAACGTCCTGACTTTC.